One TCR beta chain is described in this entry. The record originates from a study of blood T cell repertoires in COVID-19. This table comes from immunoSEQ multiplex PCR, and its TCRdb copy is limited to in-frame clones, with some not included. The data contain about 170,000 clones, around nine tenths of them singletons. CDR3 length equals 14 residues. V dropped 7 bases and J dropped 7; count of bases not matched to a gene: 8. Germline CDR1 is SGHTA and CDR2 is FQGNSA. Sequencing used peripheral blood. The source of this sequence is a man aged 45-65 years with acute or convalescent COVID-19. The chain has TRBV7-2 and TRBJ2-2; 8 bases fit TRBD2. The CDR3 is CASIFGGAHGELFF. CDR3 in DNA: TGTGCCAGCATCTTCGGGGGGGCCCACGGGGAGCTGTTTTTT.